This T cell receptor beta chain was found in a study of radiation and T cells in renal cell carcinoma. Time point in this sample: blood 4 weeks post-SBRT, at nephrectomy. Treatment here: 15 Gy SBRT to primary tumor, nephrectomy 4 weeks later. Germline CDR1 reads MGHRA; CDR2 reads YSYEKL. The CDR3 consists of 16 residues. Trimming stripped 0 bases from V and 3 bases from J, with 15 bases between. TCRdb keeps only in-frame clones here, not all; method: immunoSEQ multiplex PCR. The sample comprises more than 120,000 clones, approximately 86% of which are singletons, and roughly 17% rests with the top ten.

The genes are TRBV4-1 and TRBJ2-7; D is perhaps TRBD1 or TRBD2 (5 bases each). This receptor was taken from a woman aged 50 to 60 with renal cell carcinoma. Sequencing used blood, obtained from a patient whose treatment included radiotherapy and nephrectomy. The CDR3 region has the DNA TGCGCCAGCAGCCAAGACGGTCGGGACGGAAACTACGAGCAGTACTTC. This translates into CASSQDGRDGNYEQYF.